This TCR beta chain was retrieved from a study of T cell responses to AZD1222 COVID-19 vaccine. Study-level information: Timing groups of about 4 and about 12 weeks for second doses were pooled.

Sequencing used immunoSEQ multiplex PCR; TCRdb keeps in-frame clones, though not all of them. The sample has 150,000 to 200,000 clones, 85% to 95% seen once. Concerning this clone: Its antigen is not identified.

The CDR3 runs to 17 residues. V was trimmed by 3 bases and J by 3 bases, leaving 15 bases between them. Germline V lookup: CDR1 SEHNR, CDR2 FQNEAQ (reference sequence). Whole-study results and caveats: The repertoires were collected only after the peak T cell response. Only a handful of AZD1222 recipients were seropositive at baseline.

J is TRBJ1-6 and V is TRBV7-9; the D gene is possibly TRBD1 (6 bases). The input for sequencing was peripheral blood, taken on day 0 of AZD1222 vaccination. The sequence derives from an adult in good health. In DNA form, the CDR3 reads TGTGCCAGCAGCTTTTCTGCAGGGGTAGGCTATAATTCACCCCTCCACTTT. Its translation is CASSFSAGVGYNSPLHF.